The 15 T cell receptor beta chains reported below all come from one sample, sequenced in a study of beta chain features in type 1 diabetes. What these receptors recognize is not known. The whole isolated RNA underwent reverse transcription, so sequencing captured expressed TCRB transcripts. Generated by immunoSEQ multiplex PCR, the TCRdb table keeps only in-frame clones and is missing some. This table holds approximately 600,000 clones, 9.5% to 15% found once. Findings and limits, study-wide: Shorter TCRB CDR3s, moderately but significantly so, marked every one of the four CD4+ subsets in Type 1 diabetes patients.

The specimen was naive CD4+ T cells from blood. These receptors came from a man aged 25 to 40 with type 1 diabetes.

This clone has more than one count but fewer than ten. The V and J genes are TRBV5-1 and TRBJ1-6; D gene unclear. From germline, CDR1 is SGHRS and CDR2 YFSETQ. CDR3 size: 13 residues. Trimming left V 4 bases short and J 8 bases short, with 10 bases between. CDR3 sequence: CASSTDGDSPLHF. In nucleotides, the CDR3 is TGCGCCAGCAGCACCGACGGTGATTCACCCCTCCACTTT.

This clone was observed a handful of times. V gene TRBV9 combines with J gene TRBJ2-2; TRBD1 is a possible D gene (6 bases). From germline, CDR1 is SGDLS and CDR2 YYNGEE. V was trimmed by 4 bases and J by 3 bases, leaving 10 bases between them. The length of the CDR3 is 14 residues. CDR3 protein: CASSPRTDTGELFF. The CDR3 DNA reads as TGTGCCAGCAGCCCCCGGACAGACACCGGGGAGCTGTTTTTT. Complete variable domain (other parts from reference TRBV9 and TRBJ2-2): DSGVTQTPKHLITATGQRVTLRCSPRSGDLSVYWYQQSLDQGLQFLIQYYNGEERAKGNILERFSAQQFPDLHSELNLSSLELGDSALYFCASSPRTDTGELFFGEGSRLTVL.

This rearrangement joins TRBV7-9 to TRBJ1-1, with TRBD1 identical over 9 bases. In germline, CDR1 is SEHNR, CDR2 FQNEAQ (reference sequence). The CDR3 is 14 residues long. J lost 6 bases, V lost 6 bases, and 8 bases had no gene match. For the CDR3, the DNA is TGTGCCAGCAGGGGACAGGGATTGATCCCTGAAGCTTTCTTT. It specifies CASRGQGLIPEAFF.

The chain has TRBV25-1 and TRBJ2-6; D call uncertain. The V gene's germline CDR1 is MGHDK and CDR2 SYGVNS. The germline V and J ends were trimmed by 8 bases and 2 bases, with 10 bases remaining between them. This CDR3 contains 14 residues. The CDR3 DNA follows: TGTGCCAGCTCATCCGAGCCTGGGGCCAACGTCCTGACTTTC. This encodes CASSSEPGANVLTF.

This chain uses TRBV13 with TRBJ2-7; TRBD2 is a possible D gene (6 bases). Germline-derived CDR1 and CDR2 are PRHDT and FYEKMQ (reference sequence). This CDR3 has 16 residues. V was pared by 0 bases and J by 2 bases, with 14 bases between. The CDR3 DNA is TGTGCCAGCAGCTTAGGGCCGGGACGGGAGACCTACGAGCAGTACTTC. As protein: CASSLGPGRETYEQYF.

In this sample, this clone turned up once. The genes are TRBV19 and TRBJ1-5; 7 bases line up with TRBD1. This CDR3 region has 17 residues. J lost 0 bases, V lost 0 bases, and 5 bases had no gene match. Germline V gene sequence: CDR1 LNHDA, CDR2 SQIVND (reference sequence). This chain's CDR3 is CASSIDGQVFSNQPQHF. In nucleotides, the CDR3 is TGTGCCAGTAGTATAGATGGACAGGTTTTTAGCAATCAGCCCCAGCATTTT.

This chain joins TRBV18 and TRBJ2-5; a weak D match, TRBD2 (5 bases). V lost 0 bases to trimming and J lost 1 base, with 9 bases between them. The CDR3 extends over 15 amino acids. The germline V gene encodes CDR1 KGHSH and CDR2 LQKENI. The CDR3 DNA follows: TGTGCCAGCTCACCACCGGGCGGGTTCCAAGAGACCCAGTACTTC. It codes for CASSPPGGFQETQYF.

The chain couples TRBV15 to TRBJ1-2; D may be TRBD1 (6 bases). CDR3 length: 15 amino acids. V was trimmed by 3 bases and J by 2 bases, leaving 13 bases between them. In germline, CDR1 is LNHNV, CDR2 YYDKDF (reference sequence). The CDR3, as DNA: TGTGCCACCAGCAGGAAGACAGGATTAAACTATGGCTACACCTTC. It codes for CATSRKTGLNYGYTF.

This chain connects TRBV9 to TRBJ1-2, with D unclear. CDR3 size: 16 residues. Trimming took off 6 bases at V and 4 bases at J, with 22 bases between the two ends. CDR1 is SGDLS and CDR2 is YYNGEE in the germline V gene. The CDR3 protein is CASTQTASPVGYGYTF. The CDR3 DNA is TGTGCCAGCACCCAGACGGCTTCCCCGGTGGGCTATGGCTACACCTTC.

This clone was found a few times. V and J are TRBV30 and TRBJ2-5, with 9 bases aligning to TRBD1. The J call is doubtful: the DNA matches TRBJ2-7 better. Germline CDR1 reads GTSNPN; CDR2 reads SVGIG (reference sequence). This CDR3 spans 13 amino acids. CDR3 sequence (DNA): TGTGCCTGGAGTCGACAGGGGGCCTACGAGCAGTACTTC. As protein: CAWSRQGAYEQYF.

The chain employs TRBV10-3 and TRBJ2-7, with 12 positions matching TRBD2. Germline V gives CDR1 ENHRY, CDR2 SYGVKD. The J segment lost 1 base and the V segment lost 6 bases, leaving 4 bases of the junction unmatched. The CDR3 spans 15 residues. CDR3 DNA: TGTGCCATCAGGACTGGGACTAGCGGGTCCTACGAGCAGTACTTC. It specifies CAIRTGTSGSYEQYF.

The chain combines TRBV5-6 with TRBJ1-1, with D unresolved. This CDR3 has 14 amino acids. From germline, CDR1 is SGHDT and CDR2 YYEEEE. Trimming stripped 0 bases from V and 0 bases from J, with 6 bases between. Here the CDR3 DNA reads TGTGCCAGCAGCTTGGCCGCAGTGAACACTGAAGCTTTCTTT. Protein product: CASSLAAVNTEAFF.

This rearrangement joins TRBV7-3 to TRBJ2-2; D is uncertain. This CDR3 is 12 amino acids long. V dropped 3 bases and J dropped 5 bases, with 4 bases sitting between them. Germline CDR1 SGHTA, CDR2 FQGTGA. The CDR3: CASSFQTGELFF. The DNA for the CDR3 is TGTGCCAGCAGCTTCCAAACCGGGGAGCTGTTTTTT.

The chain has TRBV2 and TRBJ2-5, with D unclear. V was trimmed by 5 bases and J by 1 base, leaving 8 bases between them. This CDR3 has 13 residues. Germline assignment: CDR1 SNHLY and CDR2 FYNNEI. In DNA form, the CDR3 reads TGTGCCAGCAGTTACGACACCCAAGAGACCCAGTACTTC. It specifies CASSYDTQETQYF.

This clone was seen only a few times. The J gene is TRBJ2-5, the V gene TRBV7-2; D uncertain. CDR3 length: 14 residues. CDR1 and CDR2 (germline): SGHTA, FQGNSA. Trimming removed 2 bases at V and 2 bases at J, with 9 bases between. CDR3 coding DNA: TGTGCCAGCAGCTTAAGTGCATTACAAGAGACCCAGTACTTC. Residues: CASSLSALQETQYF.